The clone carrying this T cell receptor beta chain was observed a single time. This specimen belongs to a study of human T cells and chemical hapten exposure. The time point: patch test 1, 2 weeks after DPC sensitization. Treatment here: therapeutic diphenylcyclopropenone sensitization with weekly scalp DPC. Germline loops: CDR1 LGHNA, CDR2 YNFKEQ. This CDR3 has 15 residues. After removal of 6 bases from V and 4 bases from J, the junction contained 9 bases not matched to a gene. A single record per CDR3 protein comes from TCRdb applying MiXCR to the RACE reads. The data hold approximately 350,000 distinct CDR3 sequences, with around 7% observed a single time.

This chain connects TRBV4-2 to TRBJ2-1, with 7 bases fitting TRBD2. The receptor comes from a woman younger than 30 with alopecia areata. Some clones in this sample may be carry-over from other donors' samples. The material was whole blood, obtained in connection with sensitization to the hapten diphenylcyclopropenone (DPC). CDR3 region: CASRVGSGDYNEQFF. The CDR3 nucleotides read TGTGCCAGCAGGGTAGGAAGCGGGGATTACAATGAGCAGTTCTTC.